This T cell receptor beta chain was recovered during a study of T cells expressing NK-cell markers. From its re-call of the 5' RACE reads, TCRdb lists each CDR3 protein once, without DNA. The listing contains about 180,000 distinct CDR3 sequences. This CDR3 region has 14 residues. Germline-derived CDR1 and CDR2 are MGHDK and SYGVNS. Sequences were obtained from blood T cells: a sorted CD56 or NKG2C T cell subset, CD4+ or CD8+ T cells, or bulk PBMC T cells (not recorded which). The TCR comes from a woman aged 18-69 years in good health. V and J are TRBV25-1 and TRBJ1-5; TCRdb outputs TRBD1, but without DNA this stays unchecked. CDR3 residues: CASTGTDVNQPQHF.